This T cell receptor beta chain was recovered during a study of shared T cell receptors in the human thymus. V was cut by 2 bases and J by 8 bases, with 15 bases left in between. The CDR3 runs 14 residues. Germline CDR1 reads WSHSY; CDR2 reads SAAADI. Sequenced by immunoSEQ multiplex PCR; TCRdb stores in-frame clones only, minus some. The profile shows 600,000 or so clones, 70% to 90% of them singletons. This same sample was also part of a study on human thymus T cells. As that study records: Gene usage for V and J segments appeared biased in thymic and blood repertoires.

Material for sequencing was thymocytes. The origin of this receptor is a boy under three years old with a congenital heart defect. The rearrangement links TRBV10-2 to TRBJ1-1; TRBD1 is a possible D gene (6 bases). CDR3 sequence: CASSEGRGGIEAFF. In nucleotides, the CDR3 is TGCGCCAGCAGTGAGGGAAGGGGGGGAATAGAAGCTTTCTTT.